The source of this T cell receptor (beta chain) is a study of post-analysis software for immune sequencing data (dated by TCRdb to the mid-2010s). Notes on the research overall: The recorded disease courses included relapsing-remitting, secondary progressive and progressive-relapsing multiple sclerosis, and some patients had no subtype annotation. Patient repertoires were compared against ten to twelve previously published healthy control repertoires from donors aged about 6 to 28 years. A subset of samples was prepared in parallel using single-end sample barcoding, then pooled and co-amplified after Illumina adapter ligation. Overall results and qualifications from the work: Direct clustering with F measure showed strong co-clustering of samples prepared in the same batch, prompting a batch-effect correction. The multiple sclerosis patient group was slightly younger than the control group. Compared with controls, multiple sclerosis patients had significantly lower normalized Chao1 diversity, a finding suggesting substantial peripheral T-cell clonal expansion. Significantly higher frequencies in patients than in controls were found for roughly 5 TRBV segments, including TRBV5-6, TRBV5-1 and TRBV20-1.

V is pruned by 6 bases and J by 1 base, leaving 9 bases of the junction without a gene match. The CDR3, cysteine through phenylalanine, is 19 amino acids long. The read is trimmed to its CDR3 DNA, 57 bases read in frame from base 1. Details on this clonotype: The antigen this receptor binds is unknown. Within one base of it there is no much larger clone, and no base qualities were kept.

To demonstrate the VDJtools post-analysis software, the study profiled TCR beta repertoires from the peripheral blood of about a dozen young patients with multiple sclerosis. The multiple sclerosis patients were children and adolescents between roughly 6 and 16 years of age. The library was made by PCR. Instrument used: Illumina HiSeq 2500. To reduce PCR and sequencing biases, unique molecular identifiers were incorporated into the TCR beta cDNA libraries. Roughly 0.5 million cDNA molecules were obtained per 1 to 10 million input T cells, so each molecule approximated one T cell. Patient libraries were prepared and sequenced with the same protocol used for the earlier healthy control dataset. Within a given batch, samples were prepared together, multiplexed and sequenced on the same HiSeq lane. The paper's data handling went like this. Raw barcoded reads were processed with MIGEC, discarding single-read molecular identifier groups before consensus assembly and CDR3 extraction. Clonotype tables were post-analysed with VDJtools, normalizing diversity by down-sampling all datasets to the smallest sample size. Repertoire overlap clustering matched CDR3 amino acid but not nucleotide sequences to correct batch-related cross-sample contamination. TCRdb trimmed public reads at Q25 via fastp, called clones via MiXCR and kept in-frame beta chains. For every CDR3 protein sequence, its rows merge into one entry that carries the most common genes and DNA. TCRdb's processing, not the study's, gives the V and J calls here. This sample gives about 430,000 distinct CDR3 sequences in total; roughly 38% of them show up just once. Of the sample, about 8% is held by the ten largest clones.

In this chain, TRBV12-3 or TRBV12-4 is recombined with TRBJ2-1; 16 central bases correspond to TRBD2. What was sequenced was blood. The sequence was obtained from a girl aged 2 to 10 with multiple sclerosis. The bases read TGTGCCAGCAGGGGGACTAGCGGGAGGGCCTCGTATTCCTACAATGAGCAGTTCTTC. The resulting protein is CASRGTSGRASYSYNEQFF.